This T cell receptor (beta chain) is drawn from a study of T cell responses to AZD1222 COVID-19 vaccine. Looking at the study overall: Second-dose groups at about 4 or about 12 weeks were pooled.

A word on this clone: What it binds is unknown.

Germline CDR1 reads SGHVS; CDR2 reads FQNEAQ. V shed 3 bases and J shed 0 bases, with 6 bases lying between them. CDR3 size: 14 residues. Method: immunoSEQ multiplex PCR; TCRdb's copy keeps in-frame clones and lacks some. The table shows 110,000 to 150,000 clones, with roughly 90% occurring only once. Study-wide findings and caveats: There were repertoire samples only from the period after the peak T cell response. Most donors were white British, females outnumbered males, and clonal diversity was possibly underestimated. Spike-wide coverage was observed for vaccine-associated CD4 TCRs, with dominant responses at 160-218 and 743-854.

The chain uses TRBV7-8 and TRBJ1-3; no reliable D call. This specimen was peripheral blood, taken on day 0 of AZD1222 vaccination. The receptor was isolated from an adult in good health. The DNA for the CDR3 is TGTGCCAGCAGCTTCCCGAGCTCTGGAAACACCATATATTTT. Translation: CASSFPSSGNTIYF.